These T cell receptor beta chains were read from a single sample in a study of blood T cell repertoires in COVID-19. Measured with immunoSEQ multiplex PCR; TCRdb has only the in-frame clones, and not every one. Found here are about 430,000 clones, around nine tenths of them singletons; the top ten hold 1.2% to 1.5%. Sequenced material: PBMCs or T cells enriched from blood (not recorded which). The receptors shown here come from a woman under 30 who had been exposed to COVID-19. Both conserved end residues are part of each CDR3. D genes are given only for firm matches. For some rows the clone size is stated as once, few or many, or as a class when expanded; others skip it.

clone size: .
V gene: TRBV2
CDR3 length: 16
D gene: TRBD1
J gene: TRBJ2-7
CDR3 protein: CASSELSGTGLYEQYF
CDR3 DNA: TGTGCCAGCAGCGAATTATCTGGGACAGGGCTCTACGAGCAGTACTTC

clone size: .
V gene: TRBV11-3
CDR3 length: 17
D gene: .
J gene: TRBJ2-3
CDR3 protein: CASSLGRSPISTDTQYF
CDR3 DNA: TGTGCCAGCAGCTTAGGTCGGTCACCCATAAGCACAGATACGCAGTATTTT

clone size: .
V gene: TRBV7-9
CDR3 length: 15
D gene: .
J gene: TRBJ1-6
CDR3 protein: CASRTRDSLNSPLHF
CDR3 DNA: TGTGCCAGCAGGACCAGAGATAGCCTCAATTCACCCCTCCACTTT

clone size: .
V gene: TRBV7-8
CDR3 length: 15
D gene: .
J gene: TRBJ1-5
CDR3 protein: CASSLAGERDQPQHF
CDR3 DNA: TGTGCCAGCAGCTTAGCTGGGGAGCGCGATCAGCCCCAGCATTTT

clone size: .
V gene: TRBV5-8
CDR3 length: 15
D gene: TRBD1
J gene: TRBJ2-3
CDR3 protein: CASSPGQGNTDTQYF
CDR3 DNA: TGTGCCAGCAGCCCCGGACAGGGTAACACAGATACGCAGTATTTT

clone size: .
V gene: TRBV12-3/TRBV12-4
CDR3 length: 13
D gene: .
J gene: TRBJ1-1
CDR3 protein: CASSFAGGTEAFF
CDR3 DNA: TGTGCCAGCAGTTTTGCGGGGGGCACTGAAGCTTTCTTT

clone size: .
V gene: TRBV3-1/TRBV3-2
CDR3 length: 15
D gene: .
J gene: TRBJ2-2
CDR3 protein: CASSPFFGSGGELFF
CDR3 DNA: TGTGCCAGCAGCCCCTTTTTTGGGTCAGGCGGGGAGCTGTTTTTT

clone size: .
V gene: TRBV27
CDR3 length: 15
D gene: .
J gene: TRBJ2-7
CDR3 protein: CASRLGKAGPYEQYF
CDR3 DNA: TGTGCCAGCAGATTGGGGAAGGCGGGCCCCTACGAGCAGTACTTC

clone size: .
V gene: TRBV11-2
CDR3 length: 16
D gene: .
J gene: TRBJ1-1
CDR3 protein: CASSATLGGGDTEAFF
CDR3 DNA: TGTGCCAGCAGCGCCACTTTGGGGGGTGGGGACACTGAAGCTTTCTTT

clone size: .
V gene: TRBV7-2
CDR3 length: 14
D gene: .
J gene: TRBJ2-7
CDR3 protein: CASSFWGRDYEQYF
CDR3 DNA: TGTGCCAGCAGCTTCTGGGGCAGGGACTACGAGCAGTACTTC

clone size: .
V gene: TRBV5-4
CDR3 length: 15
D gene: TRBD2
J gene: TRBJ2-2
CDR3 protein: CASSLVAGVTGELFF
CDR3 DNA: TGTGCCAGCAGCTTGGTCGCGGGGGTCACCGGGGAGCTGTTTTTT

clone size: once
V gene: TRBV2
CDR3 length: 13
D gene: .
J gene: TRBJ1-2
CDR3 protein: CAIGGVIGYGYTF
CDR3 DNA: TGTGCCATAGGGGGGGTGATTGGGTATGGCTACACCTTC

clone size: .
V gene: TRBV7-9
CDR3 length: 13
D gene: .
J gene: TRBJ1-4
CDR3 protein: CASSPQGGEKLFF
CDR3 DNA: TGTGCCAGCAGTCCCCAGGGTGGAGAAAAACTGTTTTTT

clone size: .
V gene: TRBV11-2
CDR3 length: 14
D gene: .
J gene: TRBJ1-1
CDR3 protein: CASSLFLRNTEAFF
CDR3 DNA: TGTGCCAGCAGCTTATTTTTGAGGAACACTGAAGCTTTCTTT

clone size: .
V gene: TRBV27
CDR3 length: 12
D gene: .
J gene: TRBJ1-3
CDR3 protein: CASGTSGNTIYF
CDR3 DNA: TGTGCCAGCGGCACCTCGGGAAACACCATATATTTT

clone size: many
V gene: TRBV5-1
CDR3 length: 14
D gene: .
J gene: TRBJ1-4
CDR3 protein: CASSLTTTNEKLFF
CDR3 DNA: TGCGCCAGCAGCTTGACAACAACTAATGAAAAACTGTTTTTT

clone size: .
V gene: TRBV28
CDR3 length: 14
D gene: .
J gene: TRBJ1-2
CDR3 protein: CASSGVQGTYGYTF
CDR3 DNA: TGTGCCAGCAGCGGCGTCCAGGGCACCTATGGCTACACCTTC

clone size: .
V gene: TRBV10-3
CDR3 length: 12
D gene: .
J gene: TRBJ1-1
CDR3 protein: CAIRGGQTEAFF
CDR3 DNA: TGTGCCATCAGAGGCGGACAGACTGAAGCTTTCTTT

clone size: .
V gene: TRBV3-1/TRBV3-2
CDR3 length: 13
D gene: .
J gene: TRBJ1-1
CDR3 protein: CASSQVRSRGHFF
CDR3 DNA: TGTGCCAGCAGCCAAGTCAGGTCAAGAGGACATTTCTTT

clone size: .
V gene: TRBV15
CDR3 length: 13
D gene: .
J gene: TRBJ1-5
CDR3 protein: CATSRDLDQPQHF
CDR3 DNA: TGTGCCACCAGCAGAGATCTAGATCAGCCCCAGCATTTT

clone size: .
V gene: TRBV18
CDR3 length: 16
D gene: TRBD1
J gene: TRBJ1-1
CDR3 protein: CASSPIFPGGYTEAFF
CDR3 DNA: TGTGCCAGCTCACCAATTTTCCCAGGGGGCTACACTGAAGCTTTCTTT

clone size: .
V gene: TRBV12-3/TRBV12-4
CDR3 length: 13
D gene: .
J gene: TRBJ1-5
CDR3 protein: CASSRTSDRPQHF
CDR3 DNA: TGTGCCAGCAGTCGGACGTCGGACAGGCCCCAGCATTTT

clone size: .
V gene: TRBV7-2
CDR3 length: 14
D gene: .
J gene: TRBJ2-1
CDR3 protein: CASSFRTPYNEQFF
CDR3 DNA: TGTGCCAGCAGCTTCCGGACTCCCTACAATGAGCAGTTCTTC

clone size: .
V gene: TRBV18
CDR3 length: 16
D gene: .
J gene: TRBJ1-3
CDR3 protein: CASSPLDTDSGNTIYF
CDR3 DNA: TGTGCCAGCTCACCATTGGACACTGACTCTGGAAACACCATATATTTT

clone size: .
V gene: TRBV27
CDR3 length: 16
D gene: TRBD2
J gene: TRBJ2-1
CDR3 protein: CASRITSGSSYNEQFF
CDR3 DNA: TGTGCCAGCAGGATTACTAGCGGTAGCTCCTACAATGAGCAGTTCTTC

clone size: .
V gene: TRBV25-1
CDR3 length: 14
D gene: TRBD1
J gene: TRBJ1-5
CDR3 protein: CASSDTHGTVPQHF
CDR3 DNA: TGTGCCAGCAGTGACACTCACGGGACAGTCCCCCAGCATTTT

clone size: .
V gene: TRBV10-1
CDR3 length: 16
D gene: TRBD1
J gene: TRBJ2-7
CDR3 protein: CASSLTGGQNPYEQYF
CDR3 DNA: TGCGCCAGCAGCCTGACAGGGGGACAGAATCCCTACGAGCAGTACTTC

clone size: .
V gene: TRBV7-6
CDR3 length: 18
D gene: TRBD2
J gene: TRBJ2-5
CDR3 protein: CASSLGTSGRAFRETQYF
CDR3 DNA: TGTGCCAGCAGCTTGGGGACTAGCGGGAGGGCCTTTCGAGAGACCCAGTACTTC

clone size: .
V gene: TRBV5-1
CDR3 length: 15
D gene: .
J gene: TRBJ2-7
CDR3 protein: CASTAGGTVSYEQYF
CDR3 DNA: TGCGCCAGCACCGCTGGGGGGACAGTTTCCTACGAGCAGTACTTC

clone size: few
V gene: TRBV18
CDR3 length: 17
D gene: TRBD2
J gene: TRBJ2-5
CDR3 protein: CASSPLSGLAGQETQYF
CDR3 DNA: TGTGCCAGCTCACCTCTCTCCGGACTAGCGGGGCAAGAGACCCAGTACTTC

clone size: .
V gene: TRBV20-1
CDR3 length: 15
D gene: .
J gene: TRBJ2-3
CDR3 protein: CSASGGAYRTDTQYF
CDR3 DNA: TGCAGTGCTAGTGGTGGGGCGTATCGCACAGATACGCAGTATTTT

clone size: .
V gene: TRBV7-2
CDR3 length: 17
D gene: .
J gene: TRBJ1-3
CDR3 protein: CASSLGLGQTSGNTIYF
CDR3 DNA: TGTGCCAGCAGCTTAGGTCTAGGACAGACCTCTGGAAACACCATATATTTT

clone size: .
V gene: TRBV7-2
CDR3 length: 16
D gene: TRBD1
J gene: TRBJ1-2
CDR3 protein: CASSLAAGTVNYGYTF
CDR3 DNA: TGTGCCAGCAGCTTAGCCGCCGGGACAGTGAACTATGGCTACACCTTC

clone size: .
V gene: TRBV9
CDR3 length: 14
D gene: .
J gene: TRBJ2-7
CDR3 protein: CASSVGGSSYEQYF
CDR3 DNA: TGTGCCAGCAGCGTAGGGGGCAGCTCCTACGAGCAGTACTTC

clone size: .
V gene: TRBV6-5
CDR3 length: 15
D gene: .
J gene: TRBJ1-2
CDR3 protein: CASSYSGSGAYGYTF
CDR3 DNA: TGTGCCAGCAGTTACTCAGGTTCAGGCGCATATGGCTACACCTTC

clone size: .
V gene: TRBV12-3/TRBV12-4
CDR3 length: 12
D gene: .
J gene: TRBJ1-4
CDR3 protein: CATTALGEKLFF
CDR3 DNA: TGTGCCACCACAGCTCTTGGTGAAAAACTGTTTTTT

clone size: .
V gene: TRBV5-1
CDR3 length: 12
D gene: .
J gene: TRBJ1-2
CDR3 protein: CASSEDGYGYTF
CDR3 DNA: TGCGCCAGCAGTGAGGATGGCTATGGCTACACCTTC

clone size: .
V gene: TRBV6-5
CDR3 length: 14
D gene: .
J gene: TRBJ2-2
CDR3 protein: CASSFRGGTGELFF
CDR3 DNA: TGTGCCAGCAGTTTTAGGGGGGGGACCGGGGAGCTGTTTTTT

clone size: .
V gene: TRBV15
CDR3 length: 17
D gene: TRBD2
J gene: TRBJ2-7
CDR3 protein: CATSRAGLAGVTYEQYF
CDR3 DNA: TGTGCCACCAGCAGAGCGGGACTAGCGGGAGTCACCTACGAGCAGTACTTC

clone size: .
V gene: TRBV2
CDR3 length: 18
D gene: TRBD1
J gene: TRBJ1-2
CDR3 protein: CASSVQGAGLAFGYGYTF
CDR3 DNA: TGTGCCAGCAGTGTACAGGGGGCGGGTCTCGCGTTCGGCTATGGCTACACCTTC

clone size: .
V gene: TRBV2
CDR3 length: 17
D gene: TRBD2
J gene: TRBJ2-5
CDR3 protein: CASKATLAGAGEETQYF
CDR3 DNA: TGTGCCAGCAAGGCGACACTAGCGGGAGCGGGTGAAGAGACCCAGTACTTC

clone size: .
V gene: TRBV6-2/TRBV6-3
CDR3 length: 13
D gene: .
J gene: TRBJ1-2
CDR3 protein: CASSYSSGRGYTF
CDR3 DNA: TGTGCCAGCAGTTACTCGAGCGGTCGTGGCTACACCTTC

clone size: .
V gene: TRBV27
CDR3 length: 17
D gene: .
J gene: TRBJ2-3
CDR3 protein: CASSSLGGTGYPDTQYF
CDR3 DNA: TGTGCCAGCAGCTCACTGGGGGGTACAGGTTATCCAGATACGCAGTATTTT

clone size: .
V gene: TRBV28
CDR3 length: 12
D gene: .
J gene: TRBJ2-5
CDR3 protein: CASSFDRETQYF
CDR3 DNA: TGTGCCAGCAGTTTTGACAGGGAGACCCAGTACTTC

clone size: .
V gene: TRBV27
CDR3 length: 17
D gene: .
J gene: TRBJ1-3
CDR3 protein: CASSGSNRESSGNTIYF
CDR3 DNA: TGTGCCAGCAGTGGGAGTAATAGGGAGAGCTCTGGAAACACCATATATTTT

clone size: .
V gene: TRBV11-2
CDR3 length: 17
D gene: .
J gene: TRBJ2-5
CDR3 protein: CASSSPGGDWRQETQYF
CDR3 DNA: TGTGCCAGCAGCTCCCCTGGAGGGGACTGGAGACAAGAGACCCAGTACTTC

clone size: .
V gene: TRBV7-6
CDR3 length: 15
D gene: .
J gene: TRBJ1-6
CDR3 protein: CASSLGAADDSPLHF
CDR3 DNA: TGTGCCAGCAGCCTTGGGGCCGCTGATGATTCACCCCTCCACTTT

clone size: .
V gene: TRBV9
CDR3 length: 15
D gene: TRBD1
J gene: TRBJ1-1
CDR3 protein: CASSPRTGPDTEAFF
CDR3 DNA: TGTGCCAGCAGCCCCCGGACAGGGCCTGACACTGAAGCTTTCTTT

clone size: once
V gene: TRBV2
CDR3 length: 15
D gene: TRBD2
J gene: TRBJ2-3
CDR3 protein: CASNRASGGIDTQYF
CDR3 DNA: TGTGCCAGCAACCGGGCTAGCGGGGGCATAGATACGCAGTATTTT

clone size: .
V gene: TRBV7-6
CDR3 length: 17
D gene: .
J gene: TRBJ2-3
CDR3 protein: CASLWGGGFVGTDTQYF
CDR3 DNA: TGTGCCAGCTTGTGGGGTGGCGGGTTCGTTGGCACAGATACGCAGTATTTT

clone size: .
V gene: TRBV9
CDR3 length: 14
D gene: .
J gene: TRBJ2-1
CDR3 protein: CASTRSGGYNEQFF
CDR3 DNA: TGTGCCAGCACCCGTTCCGGGGGTTACAATGAGCAGTTCTTC